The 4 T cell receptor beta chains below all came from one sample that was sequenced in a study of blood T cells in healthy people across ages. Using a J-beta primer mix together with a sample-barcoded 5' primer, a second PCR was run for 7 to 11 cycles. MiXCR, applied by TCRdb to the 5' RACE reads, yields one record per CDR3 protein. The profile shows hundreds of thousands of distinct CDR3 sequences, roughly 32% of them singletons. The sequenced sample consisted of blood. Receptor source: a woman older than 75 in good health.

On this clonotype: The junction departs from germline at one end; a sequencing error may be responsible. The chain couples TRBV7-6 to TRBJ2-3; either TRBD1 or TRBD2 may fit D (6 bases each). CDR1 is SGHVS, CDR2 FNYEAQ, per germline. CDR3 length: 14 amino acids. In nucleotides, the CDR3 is TGTGCCGGCAGTCGGGGGCCGCGCACAGATACGCAGTATTTT. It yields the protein CAGSRGPRTDTQYF.

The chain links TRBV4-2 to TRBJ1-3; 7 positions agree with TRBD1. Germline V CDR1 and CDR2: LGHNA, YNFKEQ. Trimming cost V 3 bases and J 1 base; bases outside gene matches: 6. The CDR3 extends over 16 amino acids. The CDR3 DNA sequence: TGTGCCAGCAGCCAGAGTGCAGGGGGGTCTGGAAACACCATATATTTT. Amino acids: CASSQSAGGSGNTIYF.

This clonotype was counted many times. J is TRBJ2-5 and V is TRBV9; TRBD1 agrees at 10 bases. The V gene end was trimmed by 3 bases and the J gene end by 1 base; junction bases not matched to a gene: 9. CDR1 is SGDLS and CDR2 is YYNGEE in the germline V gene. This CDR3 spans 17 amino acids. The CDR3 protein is CASSARGDRGGQETQYF. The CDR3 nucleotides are TGTGCCAGCAGCGCCCGTGGGGACAGGGGAGGCCAAGAGACCCAGTACTTC.

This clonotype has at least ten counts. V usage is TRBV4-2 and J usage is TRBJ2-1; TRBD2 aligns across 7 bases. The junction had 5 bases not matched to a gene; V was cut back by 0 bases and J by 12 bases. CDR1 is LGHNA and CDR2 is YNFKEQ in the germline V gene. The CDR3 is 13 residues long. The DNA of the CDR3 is TGTGCCAGCAGCCAAGAAGGCAGGGAGGGGCAGTTCTTC. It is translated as CASSQEGREGQFF.